The 22 T cell receptor beta chains given below trace back to one sample, sequenced in a study of response to subunit inactivated influenza vaccine (dated by TCRdb to between 2018 and 2020). Library method: RT-PCR. The sequencer listed for this sample is Illumina HiSeq 2500. Starting from the raw public reads, TCRdb applied fastp trimming at Q25, assembled clones with MiXCR and retained in-frame beta chains. Identical CDR3 protein sequences are pooled into one entry, listed with their most common genes and DNA. This sample lists around 320,000 distinct CDR3 sequences; over 20% were detected once. 10% of the sample rests with the top ten. The specimen was PBMCs from blood, collected 21 months after vaccination. The receptors here all came from a man between 45 and 75 years old who received an inactivated influenza vaccine. Donor details come from another sample of the same person, matched by shared clones.

Only a few counts were recorded for this clonotype. The genes are TRBV4-1 and TRBJ1-6; D is unresolved. V was cut by 0 bases and J by 4 bases, with 10 bases left in between. The CDR3 covers 16 residues. Germline V CDR1 and CDR2: MGHRA, YSYEKL. CDR3 DNA sequence: TGCGCCAGCAGCCAAGAGGGAGAGCTTTATAATTCACCCCTCCACTTT. Protein product: CASSQEGELYNSPLHF.

This clonotype was detected ten times or more. This sequence joins TRBV7-9 and TRBJ1-2, with D possibly TRBD1 on 5 matching bases. Germline-derived CDR1 and CDR2 are SEHNR and FQNEAQ (reference sequence). This CDR3 spans 13 amino acids. The ends were cut back, 4 bases at V and 8 bases at J, with 14 bases in the middle. The CDR3, as DNA: TGTGCCAGCAGCTCAAACAGGCTGTTGGGCTACACCTTC. As protein: CASSSNRLLGYTF.

This clonotype was recorded a few times. J is TRBJ1-2 and V is TRBV19, with 11 nucleotides matching TRBD1. This CDR3 has 16 amino acids. Germline V gene data show CDR1 as LNHDA and CDR2 as SQIVND (reference sequence). V shed 4 bases and J 3 bases; nucleotides not matched to a gene: 7. The CDR3 DNA is TGTGCCAGTAGTAGACTCGGACAGGGGGCTGACTATGGCTACACCTTC. As protein: CASSRLGQGADYGYTF.

This clonotype turned up a few times. The chain joins TRBV4-3 to TRBJ2-4; unclear D gene. The V gene's germline CDR1 is LGHNA and CDR2 YSLEER. Trimming cost V 0 bases and J 5 bases, with 14 bases left between them. The CDR3 spans 16 residues. DNA of the CDR3: TGCGCCAGCAGCCAAGAAGCAGGATCCAGCCAAAACATTCAGTACTTC. This sequence encodes CASSQEAGSSQNIQYF.

The gene calls are TRBV10-3 and TRBJ2-1; 10 nucleotides line up with TRBD2. The V and J ends lost 8 bases and 0 bases, in that order; junction bases with no gene match: 4. The CDR3 consists of 15 residues. CDR1 ENHRY and CDR2 SYGVKD come from the germline V gene. In nucleotides, the CDR3 is TGTGCCATCGACAGCGGGGGGGGCTCCTACAATGAGCAGTTCTTC. Translating it yields CAIDSGGGSYNEQFF.

The CDR3 DNA is TGTGCCAGCAGCCAAAGACAGGGTGGCAATAATTCACCCCTCCACTTT. Protein sequence: CASSQRQGGNNSPLHF. The gene calls are TRBV7-6 and TRBJ1-6, with 7 bases that match TRBD1. Germline V gene data show CDR1 as SGHVS and CDR2 as FNYEAQ. The CDR3 spans 16 residues. Trimming took 5 bases from V and 5 from J; bases not matched to a gene: 9.

V and J are TRBV2 and TRBJ1-2; TRBD1 matches at 8 bases. From germline, CDR1 is SNHLY and CDR2 FYNNEI. The J segment lost 0 bases and the V segment lost 6 bases, leaving 3 bases of the junction unmatched. This CDR3 region has 14 residues. For the CDR3, the DNA is TGTGCCAGCAGGGACAGGGAAGCTAACTATGGCTACACCTTC. This sequence encodes CASRDREANYGYTF.

This clonotype was picked up many times. The chain joins TRBV11-1 to TRBJ2-1, with D perhaps TRBD1 (6 bases). V was clipped by 1 base and J by 4 bases, with 11 bases between them. The CDR3 has 15 residues. CDR1 and CDR2 from the germline V gene are SGHAT and FQDESV (reference sequence). The CDR3, as DNA: TGTGCCAGCAGCTTAGGGGGACAACAATACAATGAGCAGTTCTTC. It codes for CASSLGGQQYNEQFF.

The chain has TRBV6-5 and TRBJ1-1; D unresolved. The ends were cut back, 4 bases at V and 8 bases at J, with 14 bases in the middle. Germline CDR1 MNHEY, CDR2 SVGAGI. The CDR3 extends over 13 amino acids. CDR3: CASSSFAREEAFF. The CDR3 DNA follows: TGTGCCAGCAGTTCCTTTGCCCGGGAGGAAGCTTTCTTT.

This clonotype was picked up many times. The chain joins TRBV15 to TRBJ1-2; TRBD1 is a possible D gene (5 bases). V lost 5 bases and J lost 5, with 9 bases in between. Per the germline V gene, CDR1 is LNHNV and CDR2 is YYDKDF (reference sequence). The CDR3 is made up of 12 amino acids. CDR3 DNA: TGTGCCACCAGCCAGGGAGGGTATGGCTACACCTTC. Its translation is CATSQGGYGYTF.

The V call is TRBV9, the J call TRBJ1-3; D is ambiguous. The CDR3 loop spans 17 amino acids. Between the trimmed V and J ends, which lost 0 bases and 0 bases, there was a span of 13 bases. Germline loops: CDR1 SGDLS, CDR2 YYNGEE. CDR3 bases: TGTGCCAGCAGCGTAGACCGCCGGGCAGCCTCTGGAAACACCATATATTTT. This encodes CASSVDRRAASGNTIYF.

This clonotype was counted only a few times. V and J are TRBV20-1 and TRBJ2-5; D might be TRBD1 (6 bases). The CDR3 is 13 residues long. Germline CDR1 DFQATT, CDR2 SNEGSKA (reference sequence). Deletions cut 5 bases from V and 5 bases from J, with 15 bases between. CDR3 residues: CSAQIHRVETQYF. Written as DNA, the CDR3 is TGCAGTGCTCAAATCCACAGGGTCGAGACCCAGTACTTC.

This clonotype showed up just a few times. The gene calls are TRBV6-2 or TRBV6-3 and TRBJ1-2; TRBD1 matches at 8 bases. The CDR3 covers 12 residues. V was clipped by 11 bases and J by 8 bases; unmatched bases: 10. Germline V gene data show CDR1 as MNHEY and CDR2 as SVGEGT. The CDR3 nucleotides read TGTGCCGGACCACGACAGGGGAAGGGCTACACCTTC. Amino acids: CAGPRQGKGYTF.

DNA for the CDR3: TGTGCCAGCAGTTTAAGGGAGGGTCTGGGCTATGGCTACACCTTC. This sequence encodes CASSLREGLGYGYTF. The chain links TRBV27 to TRBJ1-2; D is undetermined. V shed 2 bases and J shed 4 bases, with 14 bases lying between them. CDR3 length: 15 amino acids. Per the germline V gene, CDR1 is MNHEY and CDR2 is SMNVEV (reference sequence).

The sample holds a few counts of this clonotype. The rearrangement links TRBV7-9 to TRBJ1-2; D unclear. The V end was cut by 2 bases, the J end by 0 bases, with 7 bases between. Germline CDR1 and CDR2: SEHNR and FQNEAQ (reference sequence). This CDR3 has 14 amino acids. This CDR3 reads CASSLMGSNYGYTF. The DNA for the CDR3 is TGTGCCAGCAGCTTAATGGGATCTAACTATGGCTACACCTTC.

This clonotype was seen a handful of times. The rearrangement links TRBV12-3 or TRBV12-4 to TRBJ2-7, with 7 bases lining up with TRBD1. The CDR3 sequence is 12 residues long. Trimming at V came to 6 bases and at J to 2 bases, leaving 1 base not matched to a gene. CDR3 sequence reads: CASSGQAYEQYF. CDR3 sequence (DNA): TGTGCCAGCAGCGGACAGGCCTACGAGCAGTACTTC.

This clonotype came up a few times. The chain joins TRBV5-1 to TRBJ1-1; 7 bases map to TRBD1. Per the germline V gene, CDR1 is SGHRS and CDR2 is YFSETQ. CDR3 length: 14 amino acids. J was trimmed by 0 bases and V by 3 bases; bases with no gene match: 2. The CDR3 region has the DNA TGCGCCAGCAGCTCCGACAGGGTGAACACTGAAGCTTTCTTT. Translation gives CASSSDRVNTEAFF.

The chain combines TRBV20-1 with TRBJ2-7; perhaps TRBD2 as D (5 bases). Trimming took 5 bases from V and 0 from J, leaving 11 bases between them. CDR1 is DFQATT and CDR2 is SNEGSKA in the germline V gene (reference sequence). The CDR3 totals 13 residues. CDR3 region: CSARTAYSYEQYF. The DNA for the CDR3 is TGCAGTGCTCGGACTGCTTACTCCTACGAGCAGTACTTC.

There are many counts of this clonotype. This chain joins TRBV20-1 and TRBJ1-5, with D tentatively TRBD1 (5 bases). The CDR3 runs 14 residues. V dropped 1 base and J dropped 0 bases, with 7 bases sitting between them. Germline CDR1 is DFQATT and CDR2 is SNEGSKA (reference sequence). CDR3 in amino acids: CSARVGASNQPQHF. CDR3 nucleotide sequence: TGCAGTGCTAGAGTAGGGGCTAGCAATCAGCCCCAGCATTTT.

This clonotype has only a few counts. The rearrangement joins TRBV15 to TRBJ2-4; D is unclear. The germline V gene encodes CDR1 LNHNV and CDR2 YYDKDF (reference sequence). With 7 bases removed from V and 1 base from J, the gap between germline ends came to 17 bases. There are 16 residues in the CDR3. CDR3 in DNA: TGTGCCACCAAAAACTTGACCCTGTGGGCCAAAAACATTCAGTACTTC. It codes for CATKNLTLWAKNIQYF.

The chain recombines TRBV29-1 with TRBJ1-1; tentatively, D is TRBD1 (5 bases). V was cut by 2 bases and J by 2 bases, with 9 bases left in between. This CDR3 has 13 residues. Germline V gene data show CDR1 as SQVTM and CDR2 as ANQGSEA. CDR3 DNA: TGCAGCGTTGAAACGGGACTCAACACTGAAGCTTTCTTT. This encodes CSVETGLNTEAFF.

This clonotype was detected a few times. CDR3 coding DNA: TGTGCCAGCAGCCTCACCGGGACTAGCGGATACAATGAGCAGTTCTTC. Its protein product is CASSLTGTSGYNEQFF. The chain combines TRBV11-2 with TRBJ2-1, with 11 positions matching TRBD2. CDR1 SGHAT and CDR2 FQNNGV come from the germline V gene. CDR3 length equals 16 residues. J was trimmed by 4 bases and V by 5 bases; bases with no gene match: 7.